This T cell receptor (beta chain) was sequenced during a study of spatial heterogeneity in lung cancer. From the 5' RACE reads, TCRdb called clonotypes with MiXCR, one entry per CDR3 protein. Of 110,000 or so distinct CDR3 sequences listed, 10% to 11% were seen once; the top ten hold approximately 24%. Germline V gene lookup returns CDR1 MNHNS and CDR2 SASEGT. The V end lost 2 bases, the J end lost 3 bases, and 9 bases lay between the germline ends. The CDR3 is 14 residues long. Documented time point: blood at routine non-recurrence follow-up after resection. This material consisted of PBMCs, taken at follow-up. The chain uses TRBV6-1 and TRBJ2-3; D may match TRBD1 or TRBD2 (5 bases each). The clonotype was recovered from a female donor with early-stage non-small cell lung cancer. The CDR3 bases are TGTGCCAGCAGTGAACAATGGGGGACAGATACGCAGTATTTT. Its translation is CASSEQWGTDTQYF.